These 32 T cell receptor beta chains came from one sample sequenced in a study of T cell responses to AZD1222 COVID-19 vaccine. Sequenced by immunoSEQ multiplex PCR; TCRdb stores in-frame clones only, minus some. Here the sample spans 150,000 or so clones, about nine tenths being singletons. Specimen: peripheral blood, collected after recovery from COVID-19. The receptor source for this set is an adult who had recovered from COVID-19.

The sample holds one count of this clone. The chain carries TRBV5-1 and TRBJ2-7, with 9 bases identical to TRBD1. Germline values: CDR1 SGHRS, CDR2 YFSETQ. The ends lost 7 bases at V and 4 bases at J; junction bases unmatched: 9. This CDR3 is built from 14 residues. This chain's CDR3 is CASYYGTGQYEQYF. The CDR3 DNA reads as TGCGCCAGCTACTATGGGACAGGGCAGTACGAGCAGTACTTC.

Only a few counts were recorded for this clone. The chain joins TRBV7-3 to TRBJ2-7; tentatively, D is TRBD1 or TRBD2 (5 bases each). This CDR3 contains 15 residues. Per the germline V gene, CDR1 is SGHTA and CDR2 is FQGTGA. The V and J ends lost 0 bases and 1 base respectively, with 10 bases between them. CDR3 nucleotides: TGTGCCAGCAGCTTAACTGCTGGGGGATCCTACGAGCAGTACTTC. It yields the protein CASSLTAGGSYEQYF. Drawing the rest from reference TRBV7-3 and TRBJ2-7, the complete variable domain is GAGVSQTPSNKVTEKGKYVELRCDPISGHTALYWYRQSLGQGPEFLIYFQGTGAADDSGLPNDRFFAVRPEGSVSTLKIQRTERGDSAVYLCASSLTAGGSYEQYFGPGTRLTVT.

The rearrangement uses TRBV19 and TRBJ1-1; unclear D gene. CDR3 length: 14 amino acids. Germline CDR1 is LNHDA and CDR2 is SQIVND (reference sequence). Trimming shortened V by 6 bases and J by 4 bases, and 15 bases separated the two germline ends. The CDR3 here is CASSHGGSVTEAFF. CDR3 nucleotides: TGTGCCAGTAGCCACGGCGGTTCGGTCACTGAAGCTTTCTTT.

The rearrangement joins TRBV6-4 to TRBJ1-2, with 9 bases lining up with TRBD1. Trimming at V came to 7 bases and at J to 3 bases, leaving 6 bases not matched to a gene. CDR1 is MRHNA, CDR2 SNTAGT, per germline. CDR3 length: 14 residues. The CDR3 sequence is CASKKTGGDYGYTF. The DNA of the CDR3 is TGTGCCAGCAAAAAAACAGGGGGCGACTATGGCTACACCTTC.

The rearrangement joins TRBV5-1 to TRBJ1-5; perhaps TRBD1 as D (6 bases). Trimming pared 4 bases from V and 8 bases from J, leaving 16 bases between. CDR1 is SGHRS and CDR2 is YFSETQ in the germline V gene. The CDR3 has 14 residues. The CDR3 sequence is CASSPQGPDEPQHF. The CDR3 nucleotides read TGCGCCAGCAGCCCTCAGGGGCCTGATGAGCCCCAGCATTTT.

The chain is built from TRBV28 and TRBJ2-3; D is perhaps TRBD1 or TRBD2 (5 bases each). Germline CDR1 reads MDHEN; CDR2 reads SYDVKM. Trimming removed 11 bases from V and 2 bases from J, with 17 bases in between. The CDR3 consists of 14 residues. The CDR3 is CASTHGANTDTQYF. The CDR3 DNA reads TGTGCCTCGACCCACGGGGCTAACACAGATACGCAGTATTTT.

The chain recombines TRBV28 with TRBJ2-1; D is unclear. The CDR3 loop spans 15 amino acids. V was trimmed by 4 bases and J by 4 bases, leaving 14 bases between them. Looked up from germline, CDR1 is MDHEN and CDR2 is SYDVKM. The DNA of the CDR3 is TGTGCCAGCAGTTCCATCGGGCCCACATACAATGAGCAGTTCTTC. The encoded protein is CASSSIGPTYNEQFF. The full variable domain, its missing parts supplied by reference TRBV28 and TRBJ2-1, is DVKVTQSSRYLVKRTGEKVFLECVQDMDHENMFWYRQDPGLGLRLIYFSYDVKMKEKGDIPEGYSVSREKKERFSLILESASTNQTSMYLCASSSIGPTYNEQFFGPGTRLTVL.

The genes are TRBV2 and TRBJ2-2, with D tentatively TRBD1 or TRBD2 (6 bases each). V dropped 2 bases and J dropped 3 bases, with 16 bases sitting between them. This CDR3 comprises 17 residues. Germline V gene data show CDR1 as SNHLY and CDR2 as FYNNEI. The CDR3 loop reads CASSEPAGGRYTGELFF. The CDR3 nucleotides read TGTGCCAGCAGTGAACCGGCCGGGGGCAGATACACCGGGGAGCTGTTTTTT. The complete variable domain, with remaining parts taken from reference TRBV2 and TRBJ2-2, reads EPEVTQTPSHQVTQMGQEVILRCVPISNHLYFYWYRQILGQKVEFLVSFYNNEISEKSEIFDDQFSVERPDGSNFTLKIRSTKLEDSAMYFCASSEPAGGRYTGELFFGEGSRLTVL.

V and J are TRBV11-1 and TRBJ2-1; 7 nucleotides align to TRBD2. Trimming cost V 5 bases and J 8 bases; bases outside gene matches: 12. The CDR3 runs 15 residues. Germline V CDR1 and CDR2: SGHAT, FQDESV (reference sequence). Here the CDR3 reads CASSPRLTSSDEQFF. In DNA, the CDR3 is TGTGCCAGCAGCCCCCGGCTGACTAGCTCGGATGAGCAGTTCTTC.

The chain links TRBV7-2 to TRBJ2-6; D remains ambiguous. The CDR3 runs to 15 residues. The germline CDR1 and CDR2 sequences are SGHTA and FQGNSA. Trimming took 2 bases from V and 4 from J, leaving 9 bases between them. CDR3 sequence reads: CASSLFFGGANVLTF. In nucleotides, the CDR3 is TGTGCCAGCAGCTTATTCTTCGGAGGGGCCAACGTCCTGACTTTC.

The chain combines TRBV5-4 with TRBJ2-5; perhaps D is TRBD1 or TRBD2 (6 bases each). Trimming took 2 bases from V and 1 from J, leaving 12 bases between them. This CDR3 contains 15 residues. The germline V gene encodes CDR1 SGHNT and CDR2 YYREEE (reference sequence). The CDR3 nucleotides are TGTGCCAGCAGCTTTCGGGGGCGCGTCCAAGAGACCCAGTACTTC. Encoded protein: CASSFRGRVQETQYF.

The chain employs TRBV19 and TRBJ1-3; D gene uncertain. The CDR3 spans 18 residues. Trimming shortened V by 1 base and J by 0 bases, and 16 bases separated the two germline ends. Germline V CDR1 and CDR2: LNHDA, SQIVND (reference sequence). CDR3 nucleotide sequence: TGTGCCAGTAGTATAGCCTCACAGCGGAAGGGCTCTGGAAACACCATATATTTT. Translating gives CASSIASQRKGSGNTIYF.

The chain employs TRBV18 and TRBJ1-1, with D maybe TRBD1 (5 bases). The CDR3 covers 15 residues. The germline gives CDR1 KGHSH, CDR2 LQKENI. Trimming left V 3 bases short and J 1 base short, with 12 bases between. This CDR3 is CASSPPGWENTEAFF. CDR3 DNA sequence: TGTGCCAGCTCACCTCCAGGGTGGGAGAACACTGAAGCTTTCTTT.

The J gene is TRBJ2-1, the V gene TRBV11-3, with 9 bases aligning to TRBD1. V shed 4 bases, J shed 8 bases, and the junction held 9 bases outside the gene matches. The CDR3 spans 15 residues. CDR1 is SGHNT and CDR2 is YENEEA in the germline V gene. CDR3 sequence reads: CASSSRHTGGYEQFF. CDR3 bases: TGTGCCAGCAGCTCACGGCATACAGGGGGCTATGAGCAGTTCTTC.

The gene calls are TRBV7-2 and TRBJ2-3; possibly TRBD1 or TRBD2 for D (5 bases each). V shed 5 bases and J shed 2 bases, with 17 bases lying between them. This CDR3 has 16 amino acids. The germline CDR1 and CDR2 sequences are SGHTA and FQGNSA. The CDR3 DNA follows: TGTGCCAGCAGCCCCTTACCTGGGGGAGACACAGATACGCAGTATTTT. Amino acids: CASSPLPGGDTDTQYF.

This chain connects TRBV7-3 to TRBJ2-7; a weak D match, TRBD1 (6 bases). The CDR3 has 14 amino acids. In germline, CDR1 is SGHTA, CDR2 FQGTGA. V gave up 2 bases and J gave up 1 base, with 9 bases separating them. The DNA of the CDR3 is TGTGCCAGCAGCTTAGGGGGCGGATCCTACGAGCAGTACTTC. Its protein product is CASSLGGGSYEQYF.

The rearrangement joins TRBV7-8 to TRBJ2-5; D gene ambiguous. Trimming cost V 2 bases and J 5 bases, with 15 bases left between them. This CDR3 comprises 15 residues. Germline V gives CDR1 SGHVS, CDR2 FQNEAQ. The CDR3 nucleotides read TGTGCCAGCAGCTTAACCTCCCCCCCTCAGGAGACCCAGTACTTC. Translated, it gives CASSLTSPPQETQYF.

This clone was detected only once. This chain links TRBV19 with TRBJ1-5, with no clear D. Trimming stripped 1 base from V and 6 bases from J, with 10 bases between. The CDR3 has 14 residues. CDR1 and CDR2 (germline): LNHDA, SQIVND (reference sequence). The DNA for the CDR3 is TGTGCCAGTAGTATAGCCCCTTTGGGTCAGCCCCAGCATTTT. Its translation: CASSIAPLGQPQHF.

The count of this clone is one. This rearrangement joins TRBV2 to TRBJ2-3; no definite D call. The V end was cut by 3 bases, the J end by 3 bases, with 7 bases between. The length of the CDR3 is 13 residues. Looked up from germline, CDR1 is SNHLY and CDR2 is FYNNEI. The CDR3 DNA reads TGTGCCAGCAGTGATTGGGTTACAGATACGCAGTATTTT. It encodes CASSDWVTDTQYF.

The chain employs TRBV5-1 and TRBJ1-5; TRBD1 matches 9 bases. The germline CDR1 and CDR2 sequences are SGHRS and YFSETQ. There are 18 residues in the CDR3. V lost 2 bases, J lost 4 bases, and 13 bases stayed unmatched. CDR3 in DNA: TGCGCCAGCAGCTTTCTACCGGTATCGGGACAGGGTAATCAGCCCCAGCATTTT. This sequence encodes CASSFLPVSGQGNQPQHF.

V is TRBV5-6 and J is TRBJ1-6, with D uncertain. V lost 0 bases and J 8 bases, leaving 3 bases between the germline ends. The CDR3 runs 12 residues. Germline V lookup: CDR1 SGHDT, CDR2 YYEEEE. CDR3 amino acids: CASSLVDSPLHF. The CDR3 DNA sequence: TGTGCCAGCAGCTTGGTGGATTCACCCCTCCACTTT.

The chain has TRBV19 and TRBJ1-5; D unresolved. The CDR3 extends over 15 amino acids. Germline values: CDR1 LNHDA, CDR2 SQIVND (reference sequence). V was clipped by 5 bases and J by 7 bases, with 18 bases between them. CDR3 in amino acids: CASSEEGRTWQPQHF. The CDR3 bases are TGTGCCAGTAGTGAGGAGGGCAGAACTTGGCAGCCCCAGCATTTT.

This clone was picked up one time. The rearrangement uses TRBV5-4 and TRBJ2-3, with 11 bases matching TRBD2. The CDR3 has 13 residues. The V gene end was trimmed by 4 bases and the J gene end by 6 bases; junction bases not matched to a gene: 1. CDR1 and CDR2 from the germline V gene are SGHNT and YYREEE (reference sequence). In DNA form, the CDR3 reads TGTGCCAGCAGCCCTAGCGGGGGGGATACGCAGTATTTT. Translating gives CASSPSGGDTQYF.

The V call is TRBV6-5, the J call TRBJ1-2, with 8 bases fitting TRBD1. The CDR3 spans 15 residues. The V gene's germline CDR1 is MNHEY and CDR2 SVGAGI. V shed 9 bases, J shed 3 bases, and the junction held 12 bases outside the gene matches. CDR3 nucleotides: TGTGCCAGTAGAAGTCAGGGGGCTTGGGACTATGGCTACACCTTC. Its translation: CASRSQGAWDYGYTF.

This clone showed up just once. The rearrangement uses TRBV7-8 and TRBJ1-6; no clear D. Germline V CDR1 and CDR2: SGHVS, FQNEAQ. This CDR3 is 14 amino acids long. V was cut by 5 bases and J by 4 bases, with 9 bases left in between. CDR3 sequence (DNA): TGTGCCAGCAGCCTCGCACTGTATAATTCACCCCTCCACTTT. This encodes CASSLALYNSPLHF. Together with reference TRBV7-8 and TRBJ1-6, the CDR3 gives the full variable domain: GAGVSQSPRYKVAKRGQDVALRCDPISGHVSLFWYQQALGQGPEFLTYFQNEAQLDKSGLPSDRFFAERPEGSVSTLKIQRTQQEDSAVYLCASSLALYNSPLHFGNGTRLTVT.

The rearrangement joins TRBV28 to TRBJ2-7; TRBD2 aligns across 8 bases. This CDR3 comprises 15 residues. CDR1 is MDHEN and CDR2 is SYDVKM in the germline V gene. V dropped 10 bases and J dropped 3; count of bases not matched to a gene: 14. This CDR3 is CATGSGGANNYEQYF. In DNA, the CDR3 is TGTGCCACGGGTTCGGGGGGGGCTAACAACTACGAGCAGTACTTC.

The chain links TRBV19 to TRBJ2-4, with D perhaps being TRBD1 or TRBD2 (7 bases each). The V end lost 8 bases, the J end lost 6 bases, and 11 bases lay between the germline ends. The CDR3 has 12 residues. Germline CDR1 LNHDA, CDR2 SQIVND (reference sequence). DNA for the CDR3: TGTGCCAGTGCAGGGGGGGGAAACATTCAGTACTTC. Encoded protein: CASAGGGNIQYF.

This chain links TRBV5-1 with TRBJ2-7; D not certain. The CDR3 is 13 amino acids. V lost 4 bases and J 8 bases, leaving 16 bases between the germline ends. Germline V CDR1 and CDR2: SGHRS, YFSETQ. The CDR3 loop is CASSPSERSKQYF. CDR3 DNA: TGCGCCAGCAGCCCGAGTGAGAGGTCGAAGCAGTACTTC.

The CDR3 region has the DNA TGTGCCAGCAGTGAAATACGAGGAGAGCAGTACTTC. Translation: CASSEIRGEQYF. This sequence joins TRBV25-1 and TRBJ2-7; D is uncertain. V shed 2 bases and J shed 7 bases, with 9 bases lying between them. CDR1 is MGHDK and CDR2 is SYGVNS in the germline V gene. The CDR3 is 12 residues long.

This rearrangement joins TRBV19 to TRBJ2-7; D not certain. Trimming stripped 1 base from V and 2 bases from J, with 15 bases between. Germline CDR1 reads LNHDA; CDR2 reads SQIVND (reference sequence). The CDR3 sequence is 16 residues long. The CDR3 reads CASSIAPRPTPYEQYF. For the CDR3, the DNA is TGTGCCAGTAGTATAGCACCCCGGCCAACCCCCTACGAGCAGTACTTC.

The rearrangement links TRBV7-2 to TRBJ2-3, with a weak D call TRBD2 (7 bases). This CDR3 contains 18 residues. Germline assignment: CDR1 SGHTA and CDR2 FQGNSA. The germline V and J ends were trimmed by 0 bases and 0 bases, with 16 bases remaining between them. In DNA form, the CDR3 reads TGTGCCAGCAGCTTAGCGAGAGGGAGGGGGACCAGCACAGATACGCAGTATTTT. This gives the protein CASSLARGRGTSTDTQYF. Looking up the rest from reference TRBV7-2 and TRBJ2-3 gives the full variable domain: GAGVSQSPSNKVTEKGKDVELRCDPISGHTALYWYRQSLGQGLEFLIYFQGNSAPDKSGLPSDRFSAERTGGSVSTLTIQRTQQEDSAVYLCASSLARGRGTSTDTQYFGPGTRLTVL.

J is TRBJ1-2 and V is TRBV5-1, with D possibly matching TRBD1 (6 bases). Trimming took 2 bases from V and 4 from J, leaving 15 bases between them. The CDR3 length is 15 residues. CDR1 SGHRS and CDR2 YFSETQ come from the germline V gene. The chain's CDR3 is CASSFGDTVTYGYTF. The CDR3 DNA follows: TGCGCCAGCAGCTTCGGGGACACAGTCACCTATGGCTACACCTTC. Full variable domain (remainder filled in from reference TRBV5-1 and TRBJ1-2): KAGVTQTPRYLIKTRGQQVTLSCSPISGHRSVSWYQQTPGQGLQFLFEYFSETQRNKGNFPGRFSGRQFSNSRSEMNVSTLELGDSALYLCASSFGDTVTYGYTFGSGTRLTVV.